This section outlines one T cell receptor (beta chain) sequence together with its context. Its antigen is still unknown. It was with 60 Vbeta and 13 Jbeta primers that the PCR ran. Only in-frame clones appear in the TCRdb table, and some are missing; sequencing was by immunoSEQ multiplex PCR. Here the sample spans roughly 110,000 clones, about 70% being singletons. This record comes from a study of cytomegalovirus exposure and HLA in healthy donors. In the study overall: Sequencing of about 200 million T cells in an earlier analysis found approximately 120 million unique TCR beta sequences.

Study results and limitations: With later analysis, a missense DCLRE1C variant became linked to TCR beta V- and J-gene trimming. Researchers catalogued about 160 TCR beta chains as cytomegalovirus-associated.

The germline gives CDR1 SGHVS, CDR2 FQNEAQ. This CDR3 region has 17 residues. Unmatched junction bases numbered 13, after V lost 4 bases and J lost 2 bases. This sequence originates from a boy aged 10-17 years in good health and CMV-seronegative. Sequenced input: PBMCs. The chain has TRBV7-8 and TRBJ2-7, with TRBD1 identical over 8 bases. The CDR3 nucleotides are TGTGCCAGCAGCTCCGCCCCCGACAGGGGTTTCCCCTACGAGCAGTACTTC. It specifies CASSSAPDRGFPYEQYF.